These 31 T cell receptor beta chains share one sample of origin, sequenced in a study of shared clonotypes between healthy human individuals. Generated by immunoSEQ multiplex PCR, the TCRdb table keeps only in-frame clones and is missing some. Of millions of clones listed, about 95% are singletons. As defined, naive CD8 cells were CD45RO-negative and positively selected for CCR7, with terminally differentiated effector memory CD45RA+ cells excluded. The sample was naive CD8+ T cells sorted from blood. These receptor sequences come from a man younger than 30 in good health.

This chain connects TRBV27 to TRBJ1-5; 8 positions match TRBD1. The V and J ends lost 0 bases and 1 base, in that order; junction bases with no gene match: 2. CDR3 length: 16 amino acids. Germline assignment: CDR1 MNHEY and CDR2 SMNVEV (reference sequence). The CDR3 DNA sequence: TGTGCCAGCAGTTTATCTAGGACAGGGAGCAATCAGCCCCAGCATTTT. It encodes CASSLSRTGSNQPQHF.

V and J are TRBV4-2 and TRBJ2-7; the match to TRBD1 covers 8 bases. Germline loops: CDR1 LGHNA, CDR2 YNFKEQ. The V and J ends lost 3 bases and 2 bases, in that order; junction bases with no gene match: 3. There are 14 residues in the CDR3. The CDR3 is CASSQDRVPYEQYF. CDR3 DNA sequence: TGTGCCAGCAGCCAGGACAGGGTCCCCTACGAGCAGTACTTC.

The chain is built from TRBV6-1 and TRBJ2-7; no reliable D call. The germline V gene encodes CDR1 MNHNS and CDR2 SASEGT. This CDR3 comprises 15 residues. V lost 2 bases and J lost 2, with 13 bases in between. The DNA for the CDR3 is TGTGCCAGCAGTGAAATTCAAGGAGTACCCTACGAGCAGTACTTC. It translates to CASSEIQGVPYEQYF.

The chain has TRBV9 and TRBJ2-7; TRBD1 matches at 9 bases. V lost 4 bases to trimming and J lost 6 bases; unmatched junction nucleotides: 5. In germline, CDR1 is SGDLS, CDR2 YYNGEE. This CDR3 has 13 amino acids. CDR3 bases: TGTGCCAGCAGCACCGGGACAGGGCTCGAGCAGTACTTC. This translates into CASSTGTGLEQYF.

The CDR3 is CSVESDLYEQYF. The CDR3 DNA follows: TGCAGCGTTGAATCGGATTTATACGAGCAGTACTTC. The chain carries TRBV29-1 and TRBJ2-7; unclear D gene. This CDR3 has 12 residues. CDR1 and CDR2 (germline): SQVTM, ANQGSEA. V shed 2 bases and J shed 4 bases, with 9 bases lying between them.

This clone has a single count. This rearrangement joins TRBV2 to TRBJ2-2, with D possibly called TRBD1 or TRBD2 (6 bases each). V lost 7 bases to trimming and J lost 5 bases, with 14 bases between them. Germline CDR1 is SNHLY and CDR2 is FYNNEI. The CDR3 extends over 14 amino acids. CDR3 nucleotide sequence: TGTGCCAGCACTGAGGGGGGCCCTACCGGGGAGCTGTTTTTT. This gives the protein CASTEGGPTGELFF.

The chain links TRBV4-1 to TRBJ2-3; a weak D match, TRBD2 (7 bases). With 1 base removed from V and 2 bases from J, the gap between germline ends came to 19 bases. Per germline, CDR1 MGHRA and CDR2 YSYEKL. This CDR3 has 18 residues. In DNA, the CDR3 is TGCGCCAGCAGCCAAGTCCCGGAGTGGGGGGGCCCCACAGATACGCAGTATTTT. Translated: CASSQVPEWGGPTDTQYF.

The V and J genes are TRBV7-9 and TRBJ2-1, with TRBD2 identical over 13 bases. The CDR3 extends over 16 amino acids. V lost 5 bases and J lost 9; bases outside the gene matches: 10. Germline loops: CDR1 SEHNR, CDR2 FQNEAQ (reference sequence). The CDR3 loop reads CASSHGLAGALGEQFF. CDR3 in DNA: TGTGCCAGCAGCCACGGACTAGCGGGGGCCTTGGGTGAGCAGTTCTTC.

V gene TRBV1 combines with J gene TRBJ1-6; TRBD1, as called in the table, went unchecked against the DNA. TRBV1 is a pseudogene segment. This CDR3 has 14 residues. DNA for the CDR3: TGCACCAGCAGCCCCGGACAAAATAATTCACCCCTCCACTTT. Translating it yields CTSSPGQNNSPLHF.

Turning to this clone: Other DNA sequences from this sample encode an identical CDR3 as well. J is TRBJ2-1 and V is TRBV7-6, with TRBD2 identical over 9 bases. CDR3 length: 13 amino acids. Losses at the gene ends were 5 bases for V and 6 bases for J; bases not matched to a gene: 2. CDR1 and CDR2 from the germline V gene are SGHVS and FNYEAQ. CDR3 in amino acids: CASSLGLANEQFF. The CDR3 region has the DNA TGTGCCAGCAGCCTGGGACTAGCCAATGAGCAGTTCTTC.

Remarks on this clone: Distinct nucleotide sequences in the sample also encode this CDR3. The chain carries TRBV5-6 and TRBJ2-1, with D perhaps assigned TRBD1 or TRBD2 (5 bases each). The ends were cut back, 4 bases at V and 8 bases at J, with 13 bases in the middle. This CDR3 is 13 amino acids long. Germline V CDR1 and CDR2: SGHDT, YYEEEE. The CDR3 nucleotides read TGTGCCAGCAGCCTCGTACGAGGGGATGAGCAGTTCTTC. It translates to CASSLVRGDEQFF.

V gene TRBV7-9 combines with J gene TRBJ2-2, with 10 positions matching TRBD1. Unmatched junction bases numbered 9, after V lost 5 bases and J lost 6 bases. The CDR3 loop spans 16 amino acids. Germline V CDR1 and CDR2: SEHNR, FQNEAQ (reference sequence). The CDR3 here is CASSVPGQGFAGELFF. The CDR3 bases are TGTGCCAGCAGCGTCCCGGGACAGGGGTTCGCCGGGGAGCTGTTTTTT.

CDR3 sequence: CASSSGQGASEQYF. DNA of the CDR3: TGTGCCAGCAGCTCGGGACAGGGGGCTTCCGAGCAGTACTTC. This chain uses TRBV5-6 with TRBJ2-7; 12 nucleotides match TRBD1. Germline trimming cut 3 bases from V and 6 bases from J; bases unmatched to any gene: 4. Per germline, CDR1 SGHDT and CDR2 YYEEEE. The CDR3 has 14 residues.

The rearrangement uses TRBV12-5 and TRBJ2-3, with 12 bases fitting TRBD2. Germline CDR1 is LGHNT and CDR2 is FRNRAP. V shed 9 bases, J shed 5 bases, and the junction held 9 bases outside the gene matches. The CDR3 has 15 residues. CDR3 bases: TGTGCTAGCTCCCGTCTAGCGGGGGGGATAGATACGCAGTATTTT. It yields the protein CASSRLAGGIDTQYF. Full variable domain (outside the CDR3, taken from reference TRBV12-5 and TRBJ2-3): DARVTQTPRHKVTEMGQEVTMRCQPILGHNTVFWYRQTMMQGLELLAYFRNRAPLDDSGMPKDRFSAEMPDATLATLKIQPSEPRDSAVYFCASSRLAGGIDTQYFGPGTRLTVL.

This sequence joins TRBV4-3 and TRBJ1-4; D not certain. Trimming removed 1 base from V and 10 bases from J, with 4 bases in between. The CDR3 extends over 11 amino acids. The V gene's germline CDR1 is LGHNA and CDR2 YSLEER. For the CDR3, the DNA is TGCGCCAGCAGCCAAGGGGGAAAACTGTTTTTT. Translation gives CASSQGGKLFF.

The chain has TRBV7-9 and TRBJ2-5; possible D gene TRBD1, 6 bases. There are 15 residues in the CDR3. V was pared by 2 bases and J by 5 bases, with 15 bases between. Germline CDR1 reads SEHNR; CDR2 reads FQNEAQ (reference sequence). CDR3 bases: TGTGCCAGCAGCTTAATCACCAGGGGCCAGGAGACCCAGTACTTC. Translated, it gives CASSLITRGQETQYF.

The chain recombines TRBV6-6 with TRBJ1-4; TRBD1 matches 7 bases. CDR1 is MNHNY, CDR2 SVGAGI, per germline (reference sequence). The V segment lost 6 bases and the J segment 4 bases; nucleotides outside the gene matches: 11. The CDR3 sequence is 16 residues long. The CDR3 loop is CASRALGQIFNEKLFF. CDR3 DNA: TGTGCCAGCAGAGCGCTGGGACAGATCTTTAATGAAAAACTGTTTTTT.

The V gene is TRBV5-8, the J gene TRBJ2-7, with 7 bases aligning to TRBD2. CDR3 length equals 19 residues. J lost 7 bases, V lost 2 bases, and 24 bases had no gene match. Per the germline V gene, CDR1 is SGHTS and CDR2 is YDEGEE. This chain's CDR3 is CASSFFEERAGRVWGEQYF. The CDR3 DNA reads TGTGCCAGCAGCTTTTTCGAGGAGCGAGCAGGGAGGGTTTGGGGTGAGCAGTACTTC.

The chain is built from TRBV7-2 and TRBJ1-1, with TRBD1 matching 9 bases. With 6 bases clipped from V and 1 base from J, the junction kept 9 bases outside the gene matches. The CDR3 is 16 amino acids. In germline, CDR1 is SGHTA, CDR2 FQGNSA. This chain's CDR3 is CASRETGGGENTEAFF. CDR3 DNA sequence: TGTGCCAGCAGAGAGACAGGGGGTGGGGAGAACACTGAAGCTTTCTTT.

V and J are TRBV30 and TRBJ2-1; no reliable D call. Trimming left V 3 bases short and J 8 bases short, with 14 bases between. The CDR3 loop spans 13 amino acids. Germline lookup yields CDR1 GTSNPN and CDR2 SVGIG (reference sequence). CDR3 amino acids: CAWSQALWDEQFF. CDR3 bases: TGTGCCTGGAGCCAAGCCCTCTGGGATGAGCAGTTCTTC.

The rearrangement joins TRBV7-9 to TRBJ2-1; maybe TRBD1 (6 bases). In germline, CDR1 is SEHNR, CDR2 FQNEAQ (reference sequence). The V and J ends lost 11 bases and 8 bases respectively, with 19 bases between them. This CDR3 is 13 amino acids long. CDR3 DNA sequence: TGTGCCGCGAGGCTGGCAGGGGTCGATGAGCAGTTCTTC. Translation: CAARLAGVDEQFF.

This clone was detected only a few times. The rearrangement joins TRBV5-5 to TRBJ1-5; 9 positions agree with TRBD1. Looked up from germline, CDR1 is SGHKS and CDR2 is YYEKEE (reference sequence). The ends lost 3 bases at V and 7 bases at J; junction bases unmatched: 8. The CDR3 is 15 amino acids. Here the CDR3 DNA reads TGTGCCAGCAGCTACTGGGACAGGGACGGCCAGCCCCAGCATTTT. Amino acids: CASSYWDRDGQPQHF.

The chain employs TRBV7-9 and TRBJ2-1, with a weak D call TRBD2 (5 bases). The V and J ends lost 5 bases and 10 bases respectively, with 12 bases between them. This CDR3 has 12 residues. Germline V gene lookup returns CDR1 SEHNR and CDR2 FQNEAQ (reference sequence). The CDR3 sequence is CASSQPLDEQFF. The CDR3 DNA is TGTGCCAGCAGCCAACCACTAGACGAGCAGTTCTTC.

On this clone: Other DNA sequences of this sample code for an identical CDR3. The CDR3 is CASSLSGDYEQYF. The DNA for the CDR3 is TGTGCCAGCAGTTTATCAGGAGACTACGAGCAGTACTTC. V gene TRBV27 combines with J gene TRBJ2-7, with D unresolved. This CDR3 has 13 amino acids. CDR1 and CDR2 (germline): MNHEY, SMNVEV (reference sequence). Trimming removed 0 bases at V and 3 bases at J, with 6 bases between.

The chain carries TRBV4-3 and TRBJ1-1; 7 positions match TRBD1. V lost 0 bases and J lost 11; bases outside the gene matches: 21. The germline V gene encodes CDR1 LGHNA and CDR2 YSLEER. The CDR3 runs to 18 residues. CDR3 sequence (DNA): TGCGCCAGCAGCCAAGATTGGGGCCCGGGACAGACACCACACGGGGCTTTCTTT. Translating it yields CASSQDWGPGQTPHGAFF.

The genes are TRBV11-1 and TRBJ2-3; TRBD2 aligns across 8 bases. Germline lookup yields CDR1 SGHAT and CDR2 FQDESV (reference sequence). J lost 0 bases, V lost 1 base, and 3 bases had no gene match. CDR3 length: 16 residues. The CDR3 DNA reads TGTGCCAGCAGCTTAGATGCGGGGGGTAGCACAGATACGCAGTATTTT. It yields the protein CASSLDAGGSTDTQYF.

This chain joins TRBV27 and TRBJ2-2; D is uncertain. The CDR3 consists of 13 residues. The germline CDR1 and CDR2 sequences are MNHEY and SMNVEV (reference sequence). V was shortened by 3 bases and J by 6 bases, with 8 bases between the two germline ends. The CDR3, as DNA: TGTGCCAGCAGTTTGTTGACGGCCGGGGAGCTGTTTTTT. Residues: CASSLLTAGELFF.

The chain joins TRBV19 to TRBJ2-7; no definite D call. Per germline, CDR1 LNHDA and CDR2 SQIVND (reference sequence). The CDR3 is made up of 13 amino acids. V shed 6 bases and J shed 1 base, with 10 bases lying between them. This CDR3 is CASSYGTSYEQYF. CDR3 nucleotides: TGTGCCAGTAGCTATGGCACATCCTACGAGCAGTACTTC.

The chain links TRBV18 to TRBJ2-5; TRBD1 matches at 9 bases. The CDR3 totals 14 residues. From germline, CDR1 is KGHSH and CDR2 LQKENI. After removal of 8 bases from V and 5 bases from J, the junction contained 9 bases not matched to a gene. CDR3 residues: CASGKGQGYETQYF. The CDR3 bases are TGTGCCAGCGGCAAGGGACAGGGATACGAGACCCAGTACTTC.

The rearrangement uses TRBV10-2 and TRBJ2-2; possible D gene TRBD2, 5 bases. This CDR3 comprises 15 residues. With 2 bases removed from V and 1 base from J, the gap between germline ends came to 8 bases. Germline V gene lookup returns CDR1 WSHSY and CDR2 SAAADI. CDR3 in DNA: TGCGCCAGCAGTGAGGACTATCTGAACACCGGGGAGCTGTTTTTT. Translation gives CASSEDYLNTGELFF.

The V and J genes are TRBV27 and TRBJ1-1; possible D gene TRBD1, 6 bases. Trimming took 5 bases from V and 1 from J, leaving 14 bases between them. The length of the CDR3 is 15 residues. The germline V gene has CDR1 MNHEY and CDR2 SMNVEV (reference sequence). CDR3 protein: CASSGYREGNTEAFF. The DNA for the CDR3 is TGTGCCAGCAGTGGATACAGGGAGGGGAACACTGAAGCTTTCTTT.